Listed below are T cell receptor beta chains from one sample, sequenced in a study of blood T cell repertoires in COVID-19. TCRdb's table, derived via immunoSEQ multiplex PCR, lists solely in-frame clones and lacks some. Of under 450,000 clones listed, around 87% are singletons. Input material: PBMCs or T cells enriched from blood (not recorded which). The receptors stem from a man aged 25 to 45 who had recovered from COVID-19. CDR3s include the opening cysteine and the closing phenylalanine or tryptophan. A D gene is named only where the DNA matches it firmly. The size field is filled for only some rows; it gives once, few, many or a size class.

TRBJ2-6	TRBV9	NA	TRBD1	CASSGTGHGANVLTF	TGTGCCAGCAGCGGGACAGGGCACGGGGCCAACGTCCTGACTTTC
TRBJ2-2	TRBV10-3	NA	TRBD2	CAITRAGDRAGELFF	TGTGCCATCACTAGAGCGGGGGACCGGGCCGGGGAGCTGTTTTTT
TRBJ1-6	TRBV19	NA	NA	CASSTQGGGSPLHF	TGTGCCAGTAGTACTCAAGGCGGCGGTTCACCCCTCCACTTT
TRBJ1-1	TRBV6-6	NA	TRBD1	CASRTGGAGNTEAFF	TGTGCCAGCAGGACAGGGGGCGCGGGGAACACTGAAGCTTTCTTT
TRBJ1-1	TRBV4-1	few	NA	CASSQTVTGVTEAFF	TGCGCCAGCAGCCAAACCGTAACCGGGGTCACTGAAGCTTTCTTT
TRBJ2-7	TRBV4-1	few	TRBD1	CASSQGGQGVNEQYF	TGCGCCAGCAGCCAAGGGGGACAGGGGGTCAACGAGCAGTACTTC
TRBJ2-1	TRBV25-1	NA	TRBD1	CASSETPGQGKNEQFF	TGTGCCAGCAGTGAAACGCCTGGACAGGGGAAAAATGAGCAGTTCTTC
TRBJ1-5	TRBV29-1	NA	NA	CSVEGVGGGFGQPQHF	TGCAGCGTTGAAGGGGTAGGAGGTGGGTTCGGACAGCCCCAGCATTTT
TRBJ2-3	TRBV7-9	NA	NA	CASSLLTDTQYF	TGTGCCAGCAGCTTACTTACAGATACGCAGTATTTT
TRBJ1-2	TRBV27	NA	TRBD1	CASSLRQGFGYTF	TGTGCCAGCAGTTTAAGACAGGGCTTTGGCTACACCTTC
TRBJ2-5	TRBV4-1	NA	NA	CASSPSKSQELLTQYF	TGCGCCAGCAGCCCTAGCAAATCCCAGGAATTGCTGACCCAGTACTTC
TRBJ2-1	TRBV2	NA	NA	CASRPWTSGPYNEQFF	TGTGCCAGCAGGCCCTGGACGAGCGGACCCTACAATGAGCAGTTCTTC
TRBJ1-1	TRBV11-2	NA	NA	CASSLDSSLRTEAFF	TGTGCCAGCAGCTTAGATTCGTCCTTGCGAACTGAAGCTTTCTTT
TRBJ2-5	TRBV10-1	NA	NA	CASSESGGTQETQYF	TGCGCCAGCAGTGAGTCAGGAGGGACGCAAGAGACCCAGTACTTC
TRBJ2-1	TRBV7-2	NA	NA	CASSLEVSEQFF	TGTGCCAGCAGCCTAGAAGTGAGTGAGCAGTTCTTC